These 8 T cell receptor beta chains were all obtained from the same sample, sequenced in a study of cytomegalovirus exposure and HLA in healthy donors. The study ran its PCR with 60 Vbeta and 13 Jbeta primers. Produced via immunoSEQ multiplex PCR; TCRdb's table is partial and in-frame only. Of 150,000 to 200,000 clones in the sample, 75% to 90% were seen once. Sequenced sample: PBMCs. These receptors all stem from a human donor in good health.

V usage is TRBV7-9 and J usage is TRBJ1-1; D not resolved. Germline CDR1 reads SEHNR; CDR2 reads FQNEAQ (reference sequence). The CDR3 spans 11 residues. Trimming took off 3 bases at V and 4 bases at J, with 3 bases between the two ends. CDR3 sequence (DNA): TGTGCCAGCAGCTTCCTCACTGAAGCTTTCTTT. Its translation is CASSFLTEAFF.

J is TRBJ1-1 and V is TRBV5-1, with unresolved D. V was pared by 0 bases and J by 5 bases, with 11 bases between. The CDR3 has 14 amino acids. Germline V lookup: CDR1 SGHRS, CDR2 YFSETQ. CDR3 nucleotide sequence: TGCGCCAGCAGCTTGGGAGGGTTGGGGACTGAAGCTTTCTTT. Protein product: CASSLGGLGTEAFF.

The chain recombines TRBV5-4 with TRBJ2-2; D perhaps matches TRBD1 (6 bases). The V end was cut by 1 base, the J end by 6 bases, with 19 bases between. Germline V gene lookup returns CDR1 SGHNT and CDR2 YYREEE (reference sequence). The CDR3 is 17 amino acids. This CDR3 reads CASSLLVGQTNSGELFF. The DNA for the CDR3 is TGTGCCAGCAGCTTGTTGGTTGGACAGACTAACTCCGGGGAGCTGTTTTTT.

The chain uses TRBV11-3 and TRBJ2-1, with D perhaps matching TRBD1 (6 bases). The ends were cut back, 6 bases at V and 5 bases at J, with 17 bases in the middle. The CDR3 is 15 residues long. Looked up from germline, CDR1 is SGHNT and CDR2 is YENEEA. CDR3 protein: CASRQTGSPHNEQFF. The CDR3 DNA follows: TGTGCCAGCAGACAAACAGGGAGTCCCCACAATGAGCAGTTCTTC.

The V and J genes are TRBV4-3 and TRBJ2-1; 8 bases fit TRBD1. Germline V CDR1 and CDR2: LGHNA, YSLEER. The length of the CDR3 is 15 residues. J gave up 8 bases and V 4 bases, and 10 bases lay outside the gene matches. The CDR3 here is CASSPEGQGWDEQFF. CDR3 nucleotide sequence: TGCGCCAGCAGCCCAGAAGGACAGGGTTGGGATGAGCAGTTCTTC.

The V gene is TRBV4-3, the J gene TRBJ2-7; D gene unclear. This CDR3 is built from 15 residues. Germline V CDR1 and CDR2: LGHNA, YSLEER. V lost 3 bases to trimming and J lost 2 bases, with 14 bases between them. This CDR3 reads CASSHRAEVTYEQYF. For the CDR3, the DNA is TGCGCCAGCAGCCACAGAGCAGAGGTCACCTACGAGCAGTACTTC.

The gene calls are TRBV6-1 and TRBJ2-7; D possibly corresponds to TRBD2 (7 bases). Germline lookup yields CDR1 MNHNS and CDR2 SASEGT. This CDR3 spans 14 amino acids. The V gene lost 2 bases and the J gene lost 3 bases, with 11 bases spanning the gap. The CDR3: CASSEFGGLYEQYF. CDR3 in DNA: TGTGCCAGCAGTGAATTCGGGGGGCTCTACGAGCAGTACTTC.

The chain uses TRBV6-5 and TRBJ1-3; D not certain. V lost 2 bases and J lost 4, with 12 bases in between. The germline V gene encodes CDR1 MNHEY and CDR2 SVGAGI. The CDR3 extends over 15 amino acids. Here the CDR3 DNA reads TGTGCCAGCAGTTACGCCTCACACATCGGAAACACCATATATTTT. As protein: CASSYASHIGNTIYF.